Included here is one TCR beta chain sequence, with context. Its antigen is not yet known. No much larger clonotype is one base removed from it; base qualities were not supplied. The sample originates from a study of control samples from healthy donors and cancer patients (dated by TCRdb to the early 2020s). Libraries were constructed by the immunoSEQ multiplex PCR assay. Imported from immuneACCESS, the table was reduced by TCRdb to in-frame sequences with V and J called. These copies leave out some clones; in studies compared against another copy, an unresolved V gene accounts for under half, and the cause of the remainder is not known. The sample table contains about 120,000 clones; only one count was recorded for around nine tenths of them. The ten most abundant clones make up 12% of the sample. This TCR came from a man younger than 45 in good health. The sample was blood.

Here is the DNA: TGTGCCAGCAGCTTAAGTGTTCGTCGGCAGAACACCGGGGAGCTGTTTTTT. Its protein is CASSLSVRRQNTGELFF. The sequence is built from TRBV7-6 and TRBJ2-2; the D gene remains uncertain. CDR1 SGHVS and CDR2 FNYEAQ were looked up in the germline V gene. CDR3 length: 17 amino acids, cysteine to phenylalanine. The entry retains the CDR3 DNA only, 51 bases that are in frame from base 1. V loses 2 bases of germline sequence and J loses 1 base, and the interval between the two ends is 14 bases.